This T cell receptor beta chain is from a study of cytomegalovirus exposure and HLA in healthy donors (dated by TCRdb to about 2017). For context, the study as a whole: In an earlier analysis of roughly 500 of the donors, approximately 300 Gb of sequence data and 117 million unique TCR beta sequences from about 179 million T cells were reported. HLA typing covered class I and class II loci at four-digit resolution. Approximately 330 gigabases of sequencing data and around 85 million unique TCR sequences made up an early release that covered under 750 HLA-typed donors. Among the roughly 370 genotyped donors, around 81% belonged to the genetic ancestry cluster associated with self-reported Caucasian donors. To decide whether each TCR beta V gene segment behaved as functional or pseudogenic, an earlier analysis of 587 of the donors relied on high-throughput TCR beta sequencing. Four or five DR-DQ haplotypes were treated as single units for association and clustering because of strong linkage in the cohort. Typing coverage varied by locus: about 620-640 donors for A, B, C, DRB1 and DQB1; more than 500 for DQA1; 606 for DPA1; 400 to 480 for DPB1. A later genetic analysis used genome-wide SNP genotypes for about 65% of the roughly 670 donors, treating that subset as a discovery cohort. All discovery cohort repertoires had been generated using a single sequencing platform. High-throughput TCR immunosequencing, statistical association of individual TCRs with disease status, and machine learning were combined to predict cytomegalovirus infection status. Rather than drawing on any new phenotypic data, the later analysis identified candidate immune exposures from TCR beta sequences and the way those sequences occurred across donors. Donor age, sex, ethnicity and CMV serostatus were compiled together with the repertoire data. The study profiled the T cell repertoires of 666 subjects by immunosequencing and related them to cytomegalovirus serostatus. In a later analysis, previously published TCR beta repertoires from fewer than 750 donors were re-analyzed and high-resolution HLA genotyping was added so that TCR occurrence patterns could be studied. Among some 410 genotyped donors of the cohort, an average of roughly 230,000 unique TCR beta nucleotide sequences was sequenced per donor, of which 15% to 20% were non-productive. Besides the first cohort of more than 650 subjects, a separate validation cohort made up of roughly 120 different subjects was used. The study aimed to test whether cataloging public T cell receptors could reveal signatures of past pathogen exposure.

As encoded in the germline V gene (reference sequence), CDR1 is SGHKS while CDR2 is YYEKEE. From the cysteine up to the phenylalanine, the CDR3 has a length of 15 residues. Only CDR3 DNA remains: 45 bases, in frame from the first base. V is reduced by 4 bases and J by 0 bases, leaving a spacing of 13 bases between them. Concerning this clone itself: Its antigen target is currently unknown.

The full study reports these points: A later analysis found that TCR association rates varied across HLA loci, with DRB1 alleles showing the most associated TCRs and HLA-C alleles the fewest. In a later genetic analysis, fewer N-insertions in productive TCRs were reported among donors in an Asian-associated ancestry cluster than the roughly 640-donor mean. V-gene and J-gene trimming of TCR beta chains was associated with a missense DCLRE1C variant in a later genetic analysis, and the association was replicated in an independent cohort. CMV serostatus was the only immune exposure information available for the cohort. In a later analysis, HLA-associated TCR beta chains showed more clonal expansion and lower generation probabilities than non-associated chains that were equally common. In vitro tests confirmed that a few of the cytomegalovirus-associated TCR beta chains recognize cytomegalovirus antigens. HLA typing was unavailable for some donors at each locus, so association tests used only the typed subset. Cytomegalovirus status was reported to be diagnosed by the classifier with high specificity and sensitivity in both the original and validation cohorts. According to the authors, the approach could potentially be generalized to other disease states and immunological phenotypes. A further reported finding was that TCR beta sequences accurately predicted the HLA-A and HLA-B alleles for most subjects in the first cohort. Specific HLA alleles were associated with 15,000 to 20,000 TCR beta sequences at a false discovery rate of 0.05 in a later analysis. Because the 87-base-pair reads could not distinguish some IMGT-functional V segments, including TRBV6-2 and TRBV6-3, those segments were excluded. Because counts were too low, under 20 rarely observed V segments, including chromosome 9 orphons, were left out of the earlier analysis of a few hundred of the donors. In this cohort, only TCR beta chains were sequenced, and detectable features were limited by the absence of alpha or paired-chain data. Most CMV-associated TCR beta chains appeared to be HLA-restricted in a later analysis, and the HLA associations seemed to be driven largely by CMV exposure. According to a later analysis, parvovirus B19, influenza, CMV and Epstein-Barr virus appeared linked to several top co-occurrence clusters. The study gave a list of about 150 TCR beta chains associated with cytomegalovirus. Roughly uniform sequencing depth across donors was assumed in presence/absence analyses, although this assumption may not hold. Most TCR sequences were observed very rarely across donors, whereas some public TCRs were present in many individuals. A group of highly shared sequence variants was considered likely to be a technical artifact of the sequencing pipeline. In an earlier analysis of 450 to 750 of the donors, most TCR beta V segments appeared in productive rearrangements about 87% or about 30% of the time, broadly matching IMGT annotations. Linkage disequilibrium might explain the correlated functional status among segregating V segments, but an unknown experimental factor could not be excluded. When HLA alleles, especially DR and DQ, strongly co-occurred, attributing TCR associations to individual alleles was difficult.

The protocol used for the library was the immunoSEQ multiplex PCR assay. For the multiplex PCR, a mixture combining 60 forward primers for TCR Vbeta segments and 13 reverse primers for TCR Jbeta segments was used. Amplification of the CDR3 region of rearranged TCR beta genes was performed with a multiplex PCR assay on genomic DNA. Amplified TCR beta libraries were sequenced as 87-base-pair reads on the Illumina HiSeq System. The original methods were these. A later analysis counted about 80 million unique TCR beta chains across the 650 to 700 repertoires, and some 12 million of these chains were shared by at least two donors. To remove PCR and sequencing errors, raw reads were error-corrected and collapsed into unique sequences using a nearest-neighbor algorithm that merged closely related sequences. Alignment of CDR3 sequences to IMGT reference sequences was used to assign V, D and J gene segments. For a sequence to be retained, a match of at least six nucleotides was required to both a V gene segment and a J gene segment. A rearrangement counted as productive if the CDR3 had no stop codons and remained in frame with V and J, and every other rearrangement counted as non-productive. CDR3 was defined according to IMGT convention as the region running from the second conserved V-encoded cysteine to the conserved J-encoded phenylalanine. Sequences without an unambiguous match to a single V gene segment were excluded from the earlier analysis of about 630 of the donors. An earlier analysis of 450 to 650 of the donors called V segments functional above 56.7% productive rearrangements and segregating when the between-donor standard deviation exceeded 5%. A statistical classification framework was built to diagnose cytomegalovirus status from the catalog of TCR beta chain sequences. In a later analysis, V and J genes were assigned by comparing TCR nucleotide sequences against IMGT/GENE-DB human TR gene sequences. Using the TCRdist pipeline, a later analysis assigned CDR3 sequences along with most-parsimonious VDJ recombination scenarios. In a later analysis, each TCR beta chain was defined by its CDR3 amino acid sequence together with its V-gene family, and reads lacking a unique V-gene family were excluded. As a way to deal with suspected cross-contamination and a sequencing artifact, a later analysis dropped 500 to 700 nucleotide sequences that were highly shared and had low generation probability. In a later analysis, a clonal expansion index was calculated for each public chain from normalized within-repertoire ranks of inferred template counts. Generation probabilities in a later analysis came from a VDJ recombination model fitted to out-of-frame rearrangements, and those results were checked against IGoR. Hypergeometric tests were used in a later analysis to score TCR-TCR, TCR-HLA and TCR-CMV co-occurrence, with a repertoire-size bias correction applied to the TCR pairs. In a later analysis, false discovery rates were estimated by permuting HLA or CMV assignments 20 times. In a later analysis, co-occurring TCRs were grouped with DBSCAN, and TCRdist sequence similarity was added when clustering was performed within HLA-allele-positive subsets. Repertoires with fewer than 30,000 or more than 120,000 public chains, plus five repertoires with anomalous nucleotide sharing, were excluded from co-occurrence clustering. Not all clones reach the TCRdb copy of this immuneACCESS table, which keeps in-frame sequences only. Checked studies attribute under half of the gap to unresolved V genes and leave the rest unexplained. V, J and clone size derive from that table, while D and trimming were established from the DNA sequence. The table held for this sample gives roughly 80,000 clones. The ten largest clones represent roughly an eighth of the sample.

The cohort consisted of approximately 690 healthy bone marrow donors. All cohort members were sampled while nominally healthy, although unrecorded immune exposures were likely present. The donor was CMV seropositive and was included in the group of 250 to 300 seropositive cohort members. A peripheral blood sample was provided by each donor, and peripheral blood mononuclear cells were used for TCR beta sequencing. The Qiagen DNeasy Blood Extraction Kit was used to extract genomic DNA from the blood cell samples. The sequence was collected from a man aged 50 to 60 in good health and CMV-seropositive. Sequenced input: PBMCs. The rearranged chain carries TRBV5-5 and TRBJ2-5; the best D guess is TRBD1, with 5 bases matching. CDR3 protein: CASSPGWSYQETQYF. The nucleotide sequence is given as TGTGCCAGCAGCCCAGGGTGGTCCTACCAAGAGACCCAGTACTTC. The entire variable domain, with the stretches around the CDR3 drawn from the reference TRBV5-5 and TRBJ2-5 proteins, is DAGVTQSPTHLIKTRGQQVTLRCSPISGHKSVSWYQQVLGQGPQFIFQYYEKEERGRGNFPDRFSARQFPNYSSELNVNALLLGDSALYLCASSPGWSYQETQYFGPGTRLLVL.